Below, one T cell receptor (beta chain) is given with its context. This sample is part of a study of blood T cell repertoires in COVID-19. Overall study context: Donors in the United States, Italy and Spain gave samples during acute or convalescent COVID-19. The cDNA or gDNA used as material had been derived from T cells, B-cell-depleted T cells, or PBMCs.

Germline CDR1 and CDR2: SGHTA and FQGTGA. Trimming removed 5 bases at V and 8 bases at J, with 15 bases between. The CDR3 length is 13 residues. Original methodology: Amplifying reference gene primers gave estimates of nucleated cell counts. The protocol was immunoSEQ multiplex PCR, while the TCRdb copy is restricted to in-frame clones and leaves out a portion. D and trimming were read from the DNA, whereas the V and J calls and clone size are those reported in that table. The sample lists some 200,000 clones, roughly 90% occurring once. The sequenced sample was peripheral blood. The chain employs TRBV7-3 and TRBJ1-2; maybe TRBD1 (6 bases). The receptor comes from a man aged 45-65 years with acute or convalescent COVID-19. The CDR3 region is CASSPLGGQGYTF. The CDR3 DNA reads TGTGCCAGCAGCCCTCTTGGGGGCCAGGGCTACACCTTC.